Sequencing of this T cell receptor (beta chain) was carried out in a study of OX40 agonist ivuxolimab in advanced cancers. Looking at the study overall: Ivuxolimab was a fully human IgG2 agonistic monoclonal antibody targeting the costimulatory receptor OX40 (CD134). A male proportion of around 80% and a mean age of approximately 61 years, ranging from about 23 to 79, were recorded for the dose-escalation cohort. Prior anti-PD-1, anti-PD-L1 or anti-CTLA-4 therapy was permitted, and checkpoint inhibitors had been received by roughly two fifths of dose-escalation patients. The point of sequencing TCRbeta in the periphery was to test whether ivuxolimab changed TCR sequence diversity and drove clonal T-cell expansion. Partial responses were achieved by three dose-escalation patients, of whom one had hepatocellular carcinoma and two had cutaneous melanoma. The paper describes the monotherapy dose-escalation part (N ≈ 49 patients) of the phase I trial of ivuxolimab. Intravenous ivuxolimab was administered to patients every 2 weeks at six dose levels: 0.01, 0.1, 0.3, 1.5, 3 and 10 mg/kg. Among the approximately 54 dose-escalation patients, 19 had hepatocellular carcinoma, around 15 melanoma, 9 renal cell carcinoma and 9 head and neck cancer.

There are a few counts of this clone. It lacks a known antigen. The input lacks base qualities; no much larger clone sits a single base away. The trial excluded patients who had a history of autoimmune disease or who were on systemic immunosuppression. Peripheral blood for TCR sequencing was collected from all dose cohorts at baseline, on cycle 4 day 1, and on cycle 7 day 1. Samples came from an open-label, multicenter, first-in-human phase I dose-escalation trial of ivuxolimab. Adults with locally advanced or metastatic head and neck squamous cell, hepatocellular, melanoma or renal cell carcinoma were enrolled in the trial. Before TCR sequencing, CD4+ and CD8+ T cells were separately sorted from peripheral blood. The CDR3 sequence holds 13 residues, the cysteine and phenylalanine included. Just CDR3 DNA is preserved here, 39 bases in frame from base 1. V lost 1 base and J lost 3 bases; the stretch between them is 6 bases long. CDR1 and CDR2 are read off the germline V gene (reference sequence) as GTSNPN and SVGIG.

Results and caveats for the whole study, not just this receptor: After ivuxolimab, expanded clones were on average more numerous among CD8+ T cells than among CD4+ T cells. At doses of 0.1 to 3.0 mg/kg, clonal expansion of both CD4+ and CD8+ blood T cells was observed from baseline to week 6. The antigen specificity of the clonally expanded peripheral T cells was not determined. Low levels of normalized T-cell clonal expansion were also seen in some patients who did not respond. Partial responders in the 0.1-3.0 mg/kg groups had among the lowest normalized peripheral clonal expansion, especially among CD8+ T cells.

Genomic DNA was isolated from the sorted cells so that the TCRbeta CDR3 region could be sequenced. The immunoSEQ Assay was used for sequencing of TCRbeta CDR3 regions. As stored in TCRdb, this immuneACCESS dataset retains in-frame rearrangements with V and J assigned. A fraction of the clones does not appear; measured against another copy, unresolved V genes explain less than half of the discrepancy, and the remainder lacks a known reason. For this sample there are about 12,000 clones; around 76% appear just once. Roughly 29% of the sample is taken by the ten largest. The sequencing here drew on CD4+ or CD8+ T cells sorted from blood, taken in a trial of the OX40 agonist ivuxolimab. The rearranged segments are TRBV30 and TRBJ1-4; the D gene cannot be resolved reliably. The TCR was taken from an adult with an advanced solid tumor such as melanoma, head and neck, liver or kidney cancer. The nucleotide sequence reads as follows: TGTGCCTGGAGTGGAACTTCTAATGAAAAACTGTTTTTT. Its translation reads: CAWSGTSNEKLFF. Reference TRBV30 and TRBJ1-4 genes cover what lies past the CDR3, so the full variable domain is SQTIHQWPATLVQPVGSPLSLECTVEGTSNPNLYWYRQAAGRGLQLLFYSVGIGQISSEVPQNLSASRPQDRQFILSSKKLLLSDSGFYLCAWSGTSNEKLFFGSGTQLSVL.